This T cell receptor (beta chain) stems from a study of T cell responses to AZD1222 COVID-19 vaccine. The CDR3 spans 13 residues. CDR1 and CDR2 (germline): KGHDR, SFDVKD. The ends were cut back, 5 bases at V and 5 bases at J, with 12 bases in the middle. Profiled with immunoSEQ multiplex PCR; TCRdb holds only in-frame clones, not every one. The sample carries 100,000 to 150,000 clones, over 75% recorded once. The rearrangement uses TRBV24-1 and TRBJ2-7; perhaps D is TRBD1 or TRBD2 (5 bases each). The material was peripheral blood, obtained on day 0 of AZD1222 vaccination. The TCR was taken from an adult in good health. CDR3 nucleotides: TGTGCCACCAGTGGAGGGGCTCTGGACGAGCAGTACTTC. This encodes CATSGGALDEQYF.